These 2 T cell receptor beta chains originate from one sample sequenced in a study of T cell responses to AZD1222 COVID-19 vaccine. TCRdb's copy holds only in-frame clones and misses some; the assay was immunoSEQ multiplex PCR. The sample records about 140,000 clones, around 90% being singletons. Sequenced here: peripheral blood, sampled 28 days after the second AZD1222 dose. The receptor set was obtained from an adult who received the AZD1222 COVID-19 vaccine.

J is TRBJ2-7 and V is TRBV5-1, with a tentative D call TRBD2 (5 bases). The germline gives CDR1 SGHRS, CDR2 YFSETQ. Trimming stripped 0 bases from V and 3 bases from J, with 16 bases between. CDR3 length: 16 residues. The CDR3 nucleotides read TGCGCCAGCAGCTTGGGCCCCCGGGATACCTACTACGAGCAGTACTTC. Translated, it gives CASSLGPRDTYYEQYF.

This clone showed up just once. The J gene is TRBJ2-3, the V gene TRBV7-3; 7 bases agree with TRBD2. V gave up 3 bases and J gave up 7 bases; unmatched junction bases: 7. This CDR3 region has 14 residues. CDR1 is SGHTA and CDR2 is FQGTGA in the germline V gene. As DNA, the CDR3 is TGTGCCAGCAGCTTGGGCGGGAGCTGGAATACGCAGTATTTT. Its translation is CASSLGGSWNTQYF.